The T cell receptor beta chain described here comes from a study of T cell changes during pregnancy in multiple sclerosis. Profiling relied on immunoSEQ multiplex PCR, and the TCRdb table lists in-frame clones only, not all of them. In the table there are tens of thousands of clones, under 95% of which are singletons. This CDR3 comprises 13 residues. V was shortened by 6 bases and J by 0 bases, with 6 bases between the two germline ends. Germline V gene sequence: CDR1 SNHLY, CDR2 FYNNEI. This specimen was CD4+ T cells from peripheral blood mononuclear cells, taken in the second trimester of pregnancy. The clonotype originates from a female donor with multiple sclerosis, enrolled in a pregnancy study. The chain recombines TRBV2 with TRBJ1-5; unclear D gene. The chain's CDR3 is CASRRDSNQPQHF. In DNA, the CDR3 is TGTGCCAGCAGGAGGGATAGCAATCAGCCCCAGCATTTT.